The 6 T cell receptor beta chains reported below all come from one sample, sequenced in a study of T cell repertoires in cytomegalovirus infection. Their antigen targets remain unknown. MiXCR was run by TCRdb on the reads, yielding one entry per CDR3 protein. The table shows around 900,000 distinct CDR3 sequences, with roughly 31% occurring only once. The sequencing used cultured CD8+ T cells from PBMCs, collected from culture after CMV antigen stimulation. The source of these receptors is a human donor in good health (CMV status not recorded). Some clones in this sample may be carry-over from other donors' samples.

CDR3 DNA: TGTGCCACCAGTGATCGGGACTTGGCCCGGGGGAAGACCTACGAGCAGTACTTC. It codes for CATSDRDLARGKTYEQYF. This chain connects TRBV24-1 to TRBJ2-7; D may be TRBD2 (6 bases). Trimming shortened V by 3 bases and J by 2 bases, and 22 bases separated the two germline ends. The CDR3 totals 18 residues. In germline, CDR1 is KGHDR, CDR2 SFDVKD.

This clonotype was seen only a few times. The V and J genes are TRBV5-1 and TRBJ2-2; no definite D call. Per germline, CDR1 SGHRS and CDR2 YFSETQ. CDR3 size: 13 residues. V lost 4 bases to trimming and J lost 6 bases, with 10 bases between them. CDR3 region: CASSMTSPGELFF. The CDR3 DNA sequence: TGCGCCAGCAGCATGACAAGTCCCGGGGAGCTGTTTTTT.

Only a few counts were recorded for this clonotype. The V call is TRBV6-1, the J call TRBJ2-3; TRBD2 matches 10 bases. The CDR3 is 16 residues long. Per the germline V gene, CDR1 is MNHNS and CDR2 is SASEGT. V gave up 6 bases and J gave up 8 bases; unmatched junction bases: 14. The chain's CDR3 is CASRDLAGAPQGTQYF. The CDR3 nucleotides read TGTGCCAGCAGGGACCTAGCGGGGGCACCGCAGGGTACGCAGTATTTT.

Only a few counts were recorded for this clonotype. This chain uses TRBV19 with TRBJ2-1; 10 nucleotides match TRBD2. This CDR3 region has 14 residues. V shed 5 bases, J shed 7 bases, and the junction held 5 bases outside the gene matches. The germline V gene encodes CDR1 LNHDA and CDR2 SQIVND (reference sequence). The CDR3 DNA sequence: TGTGCCAGTAGTGTTGCTAGCGGGGGTAATGAGCAGTTCTTC. Translated: CASSVASGGNEQFF.

This clonotype has only a few counts. V usage is TRBV20-1 and J usage is TRBJ1-1; perhaps TRBD1 as D (6 bases). V lost 1 base and J 5 bases, leaving 8 bases between the germline ends. Germline CDR1 and CDR2: DFQATT and SNEGSKA (reference sequence). The CDR3 has 12 amino acids. The CDR3 DNA sequence: TGCAGTGCTAGAGGCAGGGGTACTGAAGCTTTCTTT. It is translated as CSARGRGTEAFF.

The chain links TRBV7-9 to TRBJ2-7, with a possible D match to TRBD2 (6 bases). V gave up 6 bases and J gave up 7 bases, with 22 bases separating them. The CDR3 sequence is 15 residues long. The germline V gene has CDR1 SEHNR and CDR2 FQNEAQ (reference sequence). The DNA of the CDR3 is TGTGCCAGCAGGCCCCCGTCTAGCGCCGCCGGAGAGCAGTACTTC. Translated, it gives CASRPPSSAAGEQYF.